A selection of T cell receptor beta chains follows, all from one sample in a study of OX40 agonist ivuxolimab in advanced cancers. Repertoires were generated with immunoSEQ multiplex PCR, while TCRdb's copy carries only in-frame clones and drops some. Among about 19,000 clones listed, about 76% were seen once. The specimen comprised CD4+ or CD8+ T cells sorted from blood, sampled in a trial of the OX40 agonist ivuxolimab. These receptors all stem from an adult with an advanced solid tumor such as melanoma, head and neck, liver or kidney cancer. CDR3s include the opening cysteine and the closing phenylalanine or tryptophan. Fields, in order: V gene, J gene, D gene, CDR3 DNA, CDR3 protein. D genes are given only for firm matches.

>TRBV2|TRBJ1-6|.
TGTGCCAGCAGTCGCAGTTTGAGGGGAGGGTCACCCCTCCACTTT
CASSRSLRGGSPLHF
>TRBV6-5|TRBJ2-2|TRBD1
TGTGCCAGCAGTTACGAACAGGGGGAAGACACCGGGGAGCTGTTTTTT
CASSYEQGEDTGELFF
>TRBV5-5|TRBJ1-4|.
TGTGCCAGCAGCTTGGAGTGGGCCTTGGTGACTAATGAAAAACTGTTTTTT
CASSLEWALVTNEKLFF
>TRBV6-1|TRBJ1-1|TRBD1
TGTGCCAGCAGTGACGCTTTTGCCGGGACAGGGGGTCTGGGGGAAGCTTTCTTT
CASSDAFAGTGGLGEAFF
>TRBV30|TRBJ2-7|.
TGTGCCTATAATACGGTCTCCTACGAGCAGTACTTC
CAYNTVSYEQYF
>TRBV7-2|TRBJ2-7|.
TGTGCCAGCAGCTTAGTATACTGCGAGCAGTACTTC
CASSLVYCEQYF
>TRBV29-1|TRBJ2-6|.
TGCAGCGTTGAAGAGACAGGCATCTCTGGGGCCAACGTCCTGACTTTC
CSVEETGISGANVLTF
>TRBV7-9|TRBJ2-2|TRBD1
TGTGCCAGCAGCCCGACAGGGGGCAAGGACACCGGGGAGCTGTTTTTT
CASSPTGGKDTGELFF
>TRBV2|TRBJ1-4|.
TGTGCCAGCACCCCCCACTTGGATGGAGGAGGTGAAAAACTGTTTTTT
CASTPHLDGGGEKLFF
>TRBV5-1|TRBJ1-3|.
TGCGCCAGCAGCGGTATGGACGGTGACTTCTCTGGAAACACCATATATTTT
CASSGMDGDFSGNTIYF
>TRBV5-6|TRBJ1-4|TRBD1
TGTGCCAGCAGCTTCACAACAGGGGCCGGGGAAAAACTGTTTTTT
CASSFTTGAGEKLFF
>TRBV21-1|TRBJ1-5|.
TGTGCCAGCAGCAGGCGGACAGGGAGAGTTGATCAGCCCCAGCATTTT
CASSRRTGRVDQPQHF